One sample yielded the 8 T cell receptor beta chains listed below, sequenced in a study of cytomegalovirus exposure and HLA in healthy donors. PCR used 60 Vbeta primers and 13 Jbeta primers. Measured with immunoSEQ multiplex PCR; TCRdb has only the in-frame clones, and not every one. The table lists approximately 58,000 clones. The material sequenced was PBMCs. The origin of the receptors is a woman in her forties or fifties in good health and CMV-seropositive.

The CDR3 bases are TGTGCCAGCAGCTTTAAGGGGTACGGCTCTGGAAACACCATATATTTT. Amino acid sequence: CASSFKGYGSGNTIYF. The chain couples TRBV5-6 to TRBJ1-3; D might be TRBD1 (5 bases). Trimming removed 2 bases from V and 0 bases from J, with 12 bases in between. The length of the CDR3 is 16 residues. Germline V CDR1 and CDR2: SGHDT, YYEEEE.

The CDR3 here is CASSENGRRAQHF. In DNA form, the CDR3 reads TGTGCCAGCAGTGAAAACGGCAGGCGAGCCCAGCATTTT. The chain recombines TRBV6-1 with TRBJ1-5, with D uncertain. The germline gives CDR1 MNHNS, CDR2 SASEGT. The CDR3 runs 13 residues. The V end was cut by 2 bases, the J end by 11 bases, with 13 bases between.

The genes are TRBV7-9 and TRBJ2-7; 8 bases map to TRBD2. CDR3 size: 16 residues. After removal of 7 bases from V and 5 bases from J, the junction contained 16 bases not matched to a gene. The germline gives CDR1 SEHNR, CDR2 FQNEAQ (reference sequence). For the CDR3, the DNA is TGTGCCAGCACCCGCGGTGAAAGCGGGAGACTGGACGAGCAGTACTTC. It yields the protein CASTRGESGRLDEQYF.

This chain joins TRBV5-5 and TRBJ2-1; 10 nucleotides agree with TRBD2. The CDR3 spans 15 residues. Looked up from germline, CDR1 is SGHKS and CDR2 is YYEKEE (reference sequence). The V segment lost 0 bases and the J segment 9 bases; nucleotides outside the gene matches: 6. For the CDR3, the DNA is TGTGCCAGCAGCTTGGGGTCTAGCGGGAGCGTTGAGCAGTTCTTC. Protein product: CASSLGSSGSVEQFF. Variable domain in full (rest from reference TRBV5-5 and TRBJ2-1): DAGVTQSPTHLIKTRGQQVTLRCSPISGHKSVSWYQQVLGQGPQFIFQYYEKEERGRGNFPDRFSARQFPNYSSELNVNALLLGDSALYLCASSLGSSGSVEQFFGPGTRLTVL.

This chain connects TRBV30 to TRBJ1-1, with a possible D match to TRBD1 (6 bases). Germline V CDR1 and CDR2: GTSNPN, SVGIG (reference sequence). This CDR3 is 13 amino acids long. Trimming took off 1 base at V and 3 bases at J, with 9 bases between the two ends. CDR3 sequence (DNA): TGTGCCTGGAGTGGGGGGCTCGACACTGAAGCTTTCTTT. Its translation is CAWSGGLDTEAFF.

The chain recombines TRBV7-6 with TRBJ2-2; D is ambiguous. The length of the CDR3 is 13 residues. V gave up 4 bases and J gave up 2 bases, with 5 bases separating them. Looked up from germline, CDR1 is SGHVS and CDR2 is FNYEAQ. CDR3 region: CASSSRNTGELFF. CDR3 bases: TGTGCCAGCAGCTCTAGAAACACCGGGGAGCTGTTTTTT.

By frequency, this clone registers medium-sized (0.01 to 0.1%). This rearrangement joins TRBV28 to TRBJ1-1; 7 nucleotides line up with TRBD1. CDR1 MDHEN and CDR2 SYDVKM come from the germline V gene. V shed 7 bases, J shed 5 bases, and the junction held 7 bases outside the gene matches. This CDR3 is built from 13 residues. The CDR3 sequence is CASTSDRVTEAFF. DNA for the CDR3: TGTGCCAGCACCAGTGACAGGGTTACTGAAGCTTTCTTT.

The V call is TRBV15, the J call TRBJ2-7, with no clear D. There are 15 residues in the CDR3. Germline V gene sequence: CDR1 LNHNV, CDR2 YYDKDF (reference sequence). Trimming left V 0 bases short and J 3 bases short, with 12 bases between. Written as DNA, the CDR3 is TGTGCCACCAGCAGAGATCCCGGCGGATTCTACGAGCAGTACTTC. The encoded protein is CATSRDPGGFYEQYF.